The sequence of this T cell receptor (beta chain) was determined in a study of cytomegalovirus exposure and HLA in healthy donors. Broader study findings: Evidence from a later analysis indicated that most CMV-associated TCR beta chains looked HLA-restricted.

As for this clone: Its antigen is unknown.

PCR amplification relied on 60 Vbeta primers (plus 13 Jbeta primers). Generated by immunoSEQ multiplex PCR, the TCRdb table keeps only in-frame clones and is missing some. The data contain 120,000 or so clones, over 60% of them singletons. Trimming cost V 5 bases and J 7 bases; bases outside gene matches: 6. The CDR3 consists of 15 residues. Germline values: CDR1 MDHEN, CDR2 SYDVKM. This sequence was found in a woman aged 40 to 50 in good health and CMV-seronegative. This chain links TRBV28 with TRBJ2-3; 13 positions agree with TRBD2. Sequencing used PBMCs. The CDR3 nucleotides read TGTGCCAGCAGTCCCGGGACTAGCGGGACTAATACGCAGTATTTT. Its protein product is CASSPGTSGTNTQYF.